The 6 T cell receptor beta chains given below trace back to one sample, sequenced in a study of blood T cell repertoires in COVID-19. Only in-frame clones appear in the TCRdb table, and some are missing; sequencing was by immunoSEQ multiplex PCR. The data hold about 280,000 clones, with under 90% observed a single time. Source material: peripheral blood. Every receptor here comes from a middle-aged woman who had recovered from COVID-19.

This clone was detected once. This sequence joins TRBV5-4 and TRBJ2-7, with TRBD2 matching 16 bases. V lost 4 bases and J lost 0; bases outside the gene matches: 4. The CDR3 sequence is 17 residues long. Germline V gene data show CDR1 as SGHNT and CDR2 as YYREEE (reference sequence). For the CDR3, the DNA is TGTGCCAGCAGCCCCGGGACTAGCGGGAGGGCCTCCTACGAGCAGTACTTC. This gives the protein CASSPGTSGRASYEQYF. Full variable domain (remainder filled in from reference TRBV5-4 and TRBJ2-7): ETGVTQSPTHLIKTRGQQVTLRCSSQSGHNTVSWYQQALGQGPQFIFQYYREEENGRGNFPPRFSGLQFPNYSSELNVNALELDDSALYLCASSPGTSGRASYEQYFGPGTRLTVT.

The J gene is TRBJ2-3, the V gene TRBV5-3; 11 bases line up with TRBD2. TRBV5-3 carries the ORF label, with uncertain function. The CDR3 is made up of 19 amino acids. V trimming: 5 bases; J trimming: 2 bases; junction bases outside the gene matches: 16. The CDR3 DNA reads as TGTGCCAGAAGTATAGCTATTTTTACTAGCGGGAGTATCACAGATACGCAGTATTTT. Translated, it gives CARSIAIFTSGSITDTQYF.

Worth noting for this clone: Distinct nucleotide sequences in the sample also encode this CDR3. The rearrangement joins TRBV3-1 (or the pseudogene TRBV3-2) to TRBJ2-3; D may be TRBD2 (6 bases). The CDR3 has 13 amino acids. The germline V gene has CDR1 LGHDT and CDR2 YNNKEL (reference sequence). The V and J ends lost 4 bases and 4 bases respectively, with 9 bases between them. CDR3 amino acids: CASSLGGADTQYF. The CDR3 DNA is TGTGCCAGCAGCCTCGGGGGTGCAGATACGCAGTATTTT.

V usage is TRBV6-1 and J usage is TRBJ2-3, with 14 bases fitting TRBD2. This CDR3 comprises 15 residues. Germline loops: CDR1 MNHNS, CDR2 SASEGT. V lost 6 bases and J lost 4; bases outside the gene matches: 3. In nucleotides, the CDR3 is TGTGCCAGCAGACGACTAGCGGGAGGGGCAGATACGCAGTATTTT. Encoded protein: CASRRLAGGADTQYF.

This clone was observed a handful of times. V usage is TRBV11-2 and J usage is TRBJ1-1; unclear D gene. The V gene's germline CDR1 is SGHAT and CDR2 FQNNGV. CDR3 length: 14 residues. Trimming cost V 5 bases and J 1 base, with 11 bases left between them. CDR3 coding DNA: TGTGCCAGCAGCCCCCAACGGGGGAACACTGAAGCTTTCTTT. Translation: CASSPQRGNTEAFF.

The genes are TRBV19 and TRBJ1-5; D gene uncertain. V was pared by 7 bases and J by 0 bases, with 13 bases between. Germline CDR1 LNHDA, CDR2 SQIVND (reference sequence). CDR3 size: 15 residues. The CDR3 spells CASTVMTNSNQPQHF. CDR3 coding DNA: TGTGCCAGTACCGTCATGACAAATAGCAATCAGCCCCAGCATTTT.